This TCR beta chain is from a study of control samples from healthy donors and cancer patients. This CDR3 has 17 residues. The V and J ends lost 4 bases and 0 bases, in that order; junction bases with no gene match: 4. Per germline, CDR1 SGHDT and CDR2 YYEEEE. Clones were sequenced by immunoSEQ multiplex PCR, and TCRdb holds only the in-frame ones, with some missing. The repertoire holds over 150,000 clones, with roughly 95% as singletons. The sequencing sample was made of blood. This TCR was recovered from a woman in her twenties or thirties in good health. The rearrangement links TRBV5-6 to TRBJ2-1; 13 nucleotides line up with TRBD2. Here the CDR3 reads CASSIRTSGSSYNEQFF. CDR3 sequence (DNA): TGTGCCAGCAGCATCCGGACTAGCGGGAGCTCCTACAATGAGCAGTTCTTC.